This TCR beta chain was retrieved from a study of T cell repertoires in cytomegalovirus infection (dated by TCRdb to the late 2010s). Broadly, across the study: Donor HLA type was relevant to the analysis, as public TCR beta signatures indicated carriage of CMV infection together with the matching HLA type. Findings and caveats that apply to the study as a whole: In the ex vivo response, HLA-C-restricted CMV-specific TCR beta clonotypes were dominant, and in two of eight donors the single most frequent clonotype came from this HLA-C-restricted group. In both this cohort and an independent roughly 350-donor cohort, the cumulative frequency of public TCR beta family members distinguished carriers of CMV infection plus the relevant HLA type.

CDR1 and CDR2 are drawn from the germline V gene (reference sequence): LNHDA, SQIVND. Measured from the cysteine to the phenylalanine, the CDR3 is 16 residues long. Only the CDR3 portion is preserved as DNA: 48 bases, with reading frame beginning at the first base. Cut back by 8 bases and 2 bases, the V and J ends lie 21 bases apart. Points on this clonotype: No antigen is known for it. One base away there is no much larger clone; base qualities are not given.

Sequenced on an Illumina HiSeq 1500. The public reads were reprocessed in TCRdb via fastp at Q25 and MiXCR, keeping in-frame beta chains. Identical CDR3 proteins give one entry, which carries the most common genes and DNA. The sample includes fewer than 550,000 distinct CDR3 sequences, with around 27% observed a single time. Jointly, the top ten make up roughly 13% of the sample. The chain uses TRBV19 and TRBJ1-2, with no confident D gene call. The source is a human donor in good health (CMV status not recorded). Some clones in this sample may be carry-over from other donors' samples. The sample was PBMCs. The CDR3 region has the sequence CASHSPRTEENYGYTF. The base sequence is TGTGCCAGTCATTCCCCCCGGACGGAGGAGAACTATGGCTACACCTTC.